A single sample is the source of the 11 T cell receptor beta chains below, sequenced in a study of blood T cells in healthy people across ages. Through a sample-barcoded 5' primer and a J-beta primer mix, a second PCR was run for roughly 6 to 11 cycles. MiXCR, applied by TCRdb to the 5' RACE reads, yields one record per CDR3 protein. The sample lists just under 550,000 distinct CDR3 sequences; around 24% were seen once. This same sample was also part of a study on T cells of mothers and their children.

Sequencing was carried out using blood. These TCRs come from a boy aged 5-17 years in good health.

This clonotype came up a few times. V is TRBV27 and J is TRBJ1-4; no clear D. Germline CDR1 MNHEY, CDR2 SMNVEV (reference sequence). This CDR3 contains 16 residues. V lost 4 bases, J lost 6 bases, and 18 bases lay in between. This CDR3 reads CASSSGDLSGHEKLFF. CDR3 sequence (DNA): TGTGCCAGCAGTTCCGGGGATTTATCGGGTCATGAAAAACTGTTTTTT.

This clonotype was observed a handful of times. This chain uses TRBV9 with TRBJ2-2; unclear D gene. The V gene lost 3 bases and the J gene lost 0 bases, with 6 bases spanning the gap. Germline V gives CDR1 SGDLS, CDR2 YYNGEE. The CDR3 extends over 14 amino acids. DNA of the CDR3: TGTGCCAGCAGCGGCCTGTCGAACACCGGGGAGCTGTTTTTT. Translating gives CASSGLSNTGELFF.

This clonotype has more than one count but fewer than ten. The chain is built from TRBV7-6 and TRBJ2-7, with 7 bases identical to TRBD2. The assigned J gene may be wrong: the sequence end matches TRBJ2-5 better. The CDR3 length is 15 residues. Germline V lookup: CDR1 SGHVS, CDR2 FNYEAQ. DNA for the CDR3: TGTGCCAGCAGTTTGAGTTTTGGGAGGGAGGAGACCCAGTACTTC. Protein product: CASSLSFGREETQYF.

This clonotype was seen a handful of times. The chain recombines TRBV7-9 with TRBJ2-3, with TRBD2 as a possible D gene (5 bases). This CDR3 comprises 15 residues. V was pared by 5 bases and J by 0 bases, with 12 bases between. Germline V gene lookup returns CDR1 SEHNR and CDR2 FQNEAQ (reference sequence). In DNA form, the CDR3 reads TGTGCCAGCAGCCCCAGAGGGCAGAGCACAGATACGCAGTATTTT. This gives the protein CASSPRGQSTDTQYF.

This clonotype was found once. The J gene is TRBJ2-1, the V gene TRBV5-6; 10 nucleotides line up with TRBD1. V trimming: 4 bases; J trimming: 13 bases; junction bases outside the gene matches: 5. Germline CDR1 is SGHDT and CDR2 is YYEEEE. The length of the CDR3 is 12 residues. CDR3: CASSGDRGAQFF. The CDR3 DNA is TGTGCCAGCAGCGGGGACAGGGGTGCTCAGTTCTTC.

In this sample, this clonotype turned up a few times. This chain joins TRBV4-2 and TRBJ1-4; TRBD1 matches 8 bases. V lost 6 bases and J lost 3; bases outside the gene matches: 12. The CDR3 loop spans 17 amino acids. In germline, CDR1 is LGHNA, CDR2 YNFKEQ. The CDR3 sequence: CASSQKIRTGSNEKLFF. Here the CDR3 DNA reads TGTGCCAGCAGTCAGAAGATTCGGACAGGGTCTAATGAAAAACTGTTTTTT.

The gene calls are TRBV7-8 and TRBJ2-5; D not resolved. The V end lost 5 bases, the J end lost 4 bases, and 11 bases lay between the germline ends. The CDR3 contains 13 residues. Germline V gives CDR1 SGHVS, CDR2 FQNEAQ. This CDR3 is CASSPAQPETQYF. The CDR3 nucleotides read TGTGCCAGCAGCCCCGCCCAACCAGAGACCCAGTACTTC.

A few counts support this clonotype. This chain connects TRBV5-1 to TRBJ2-5; 9 nucleotides match TRBD1. The J call may be mistaken, given a closer DNA end match to TRBJ2-1. Germline CDR1 reads SGHRS; CDR2 reads YFSETQ. This CDR3 spans 16 amino acids. CDR3: CASRLTKWTGDGEQFF. Here the CDR3 DNA reads TGCGCCAGCAGGTTGACAAAGTGGACAGGGGATGGGGAGCAGTTCTTC.

This clonotype was seen a few times. The chain employs TRBV9 and TRBJ2-5, with TRBD1 matching over 9 bases. The germline gives CDR1 SGDLS, CDR2 YYNGEE. This CDR3 spans 14 amino acids. The J segment lost 6 bases and the V segment lost 2 bases, leaving 5 bases of the junction unmatched. CDR3 amino acids: CASSVTGGAQTQYF. The CDR3 coding sequence is TGTGCCAGCAGCGTTACAGGGGGCGCGCAGACCCAGTACTTC.

This sequence joins TRBV6-6 and TRBJ2-3, with 8 bases that match TRBD2. CDR1 is MNHNY and CDR2 is SVGAGI in the germline V gene (reference sequence). The length of the CDR3 is 17 residues. V was clipped by 6 bases and J by 0 bases; unmatched bases: 11. CDR3 sequence: CASSRVTSGGSTDTQYF. CDR3 bases: TGTGCCAGCAGCCGCGTCACGTCGGGGGGGAGCACAGATACGCAGTATTTT.

This chain uses TRBV4-3 with TRBJ2-1; D might be TRBD2 (7 bases). The CDR3 is made up of 16 amino acids. The V and J ends lost 0 bases and 4 bases respectively, with 13 bases between them. Looked up from germline, CDR1 is LGHNA and CDR2 is YSLEER. In DNA, the CDR3 is TGCGCCAGCAGCCAAGATGCGGGGGCCCTTTACAATGAGCAGTTCTTC. This encodes CASSQDAGALYNEQFF.